These 18 T cell receptor beta chains came from one sample sequenced in a study of T cells in Graves' hyperthyroidism and ophthalmopathy. Amplification of TCR beta CDR3 regions was performed using RNA transcripts as template. The HTBI primer set drove a first-round RT-PCR of the TCR CDR3. MiXCR, run by TCRdb on the multiplex PCR reads, gives a single entry per CDR3 protein. Of under 130,000 distinct CDR3 sequences listed, 40% to 50% are singletons. The sample consisted of blood. The receptors were gathered from a man in his forties with Graves' hyperthyroidism.

J is TRBJ2-5 and V is TRBV11-2; no firm D call. The CDR3 runs 12 residues. Trimming stripped 0 bases from V and 13 bases from J, with 12 bases between. Germline V gives CDR1 SGHAT, CDR2 FQNNGV. CDR3 amino acids: CASSLEGVRRYF. In nucleotides, the CDR3 is TGTGCCAGCAGCTTAGAAGGCGTGCGGAGGTACTTC.

In its sample, this clonotype ranks as medium-sized. The chain carries TRBV20-1 and TRBJ2-3; no definite D call. The CDR3 runs 12 residues. In germline, CDR1 is DFQATT, CDR2 SNEGSKA (reference sequence). V lost 3 bases, J lost 2 bases, and 6 bases lay in between. DNA of the CDR3: TGCAGTGCTAGTGTGGACACAGATACGCAGTATTTT. It specifies CSASVDTDTQYF.

In the case of this clonotype: This may be a read error: a much more frequent sequence differs by one nucleotide. The chain combines TRBV10-3 with TRBJ1-2, with a possible D match to TRBD1 (5 bases). The CDR3 is 19 amino acids. Germline lookup yields CDR1 ENHRY and CDR2 SYGVKD. CDR3 residues: CASSYVSLRTRPLGDRYTF. CDR3 in DNA: TGTGCCAGCAGTTACGTAAGTTTAAGGACAAGGCCCCTTGGCGATCGCTACACCTTC.

This clonotype was counted at least ten times. This rearrangement joins TRBV2 to TRBJ1-2; D uncertain. The germline gives CDR1 SNHLY, CDR2 FYNNEI. V shed 1 base and J shed 8 bases, with 14 bases lying between them. The CDR3 contains 14 residues. The CDR3 DNA reads TGTGCCAGCAGTGAAGGTGTCAGCTTGAGGGGCTACACCTTC. It is translated as CASSEGVSLRGYTF.

This clonotype was observed a handful of times. This chain connects TRBV4-3 to TRBJ2-2; no clear D gene. CDR3 size: 16 residues. The germline V and J ends were trimmed by 0 bases and 3 bases, with 11 bases remaining between them. Looked up from germline, CDR1 is LGHNA and CDR2 is YSLEER. As DNA, the CDR3 is TGCGCCAGCAGCCAAGATTTTAGACTGGACACCGGGGAGCTGTTTTTT. It codes for CASSQDFRLDTGELFF.

This clonotype was counted at least ten times. Written as DNA, the CDR3 is TGTGCCAGCAGCTTAGCACGGACCTACGAGCAGTACTTC. This sequence encodes CASSLARTYEQYF. The chain carries TRBV11-1 and TRBJ2-7; D ambiguous. This CDR3 has 13 residues. Trimming shortened V by 0 bases and J by 2 bases, and 5 bases separated the two germline ends. Per germline, CDR1 SGHAT and CDR2 FQDESV (reference sequence).

In its sample, this clonotype was seen many times. The chain employs TRBV19 and TRBJ2-3; D possibly matches TRBD1 or TRBD2 (6 bases each). Per germline, CDR1 LNHDA and CDR2 SQIVND (reference sequence). V was cut by 0 bases and J by 3 bases, with 19 bases left in between. The CDR3 spans 18 residues. The DNA of the CDR3 is TGTGCCAGTAGTATAGATTGGGGCTTGGGGGGCGCGACAGATACGCAGTATTTT. Translation gives CASSIDWGLGGATDTQYF.

There are many counts of this clonotype. The J gene is TRBJ1-2, the V gene TRBV6-1, with TRBD1 identical over 9 bases. Germline V gives CDR1 MNHNS, CDR2 SASEGT. This CDR3 spans 13 amino acids. With V trimmed by 8 bases and J by 8 bases, 9 bases remained unmatched. Here the CDR3 reads CASSGTGWFGYTF. The CDR3 DNA reads as TGTGCCAGCTCCGGGACAGGGTGGTTCGGCTACACCTTC.

This clonotype was recorded at least ten times. The chain employs TRBV7-9 and TRBJ2-7; D remains unclear. Trimming left V 8 bases short and J 2 bases short, with 16 bases between. The CDR3 has 14 residues. Germline lookup yields CDR1 SEHNR and CDR2 FQNEAQ (reference sequence). In DNA, the CDR3 is TGTGCCAGCTTATCCCCAGCAGAGCCCTACGAGCAGTACTTC. It specifies CASLSPAEPYEQYF.

Comments on this clonotype: No conserved phenylalanine or tryptophan is present at the end of the CDR3, so a read error is the likely explanation. The CDR3 region is CSASLAGGITDTQYS. In DNA form, the CDR3 reads TGCAGTGCTAGTCTAGCGGGGGGAATAACAGATACGCAGTATTCT. V and J are TRBV20-1 and TRBJ2-3; 11 bases map to TRBD2. Germline CDR1 is DFQATT and CDR2 is SNEGSKA (reference sequence). Germline trimming cut 3 bases from V and 3 bases from J; bases unmatched to any gene: 5. The CDR3 runs to 15 residues.

The gene calls are TRBV6-2 or TRBV6-3 and TRBJ1-5; D unresolved. This CDR3 contains 13 residues. The V gene lost 8 bases and the J gene lost 7 bases, with 15 bases spanning the gap. The germline V gene encodes CDR1 MNHEY and CDR2 SVGEGT. CDR3 bases: TGTGCCAGCTCACCAGAGGGAAAGCAGCCCCAGCATTTT. As protein: CASSPEGKQPQHF.

The table lists this clonotype with many counts. The CDR3 spells CASRAPGLSTQYF. CDR3 bases: TGTGCCAGCAGGGCCCCAGGGTTAAGCACGCAGTATTTT. The rearrangement links TRBV25-1 to TRBJ2-3, with D possibly being TRBD1 (5 bases). From germline, CDR1 is MGHDK and CDR2 SYGVNS. The germline V and J ends were trimmed by 6 bases and 9 bases, with 16 bases remaining between them. The CDR3 contains 13 residues.

With regard to this clonotype: A much larger clonotype is one base distant, so this may be a read error. The chain joins TRBV10-1 to TRBJ2-1, with 7 bases fitting TRBD2. The CDR3 totals 14 residues. Germline-derived CDR1 and CDR2 are WNHNN and SYGVQD (reference sequence). This CDR3 reads CASSRGVLLAAQFF. The CDR3 DNA follows: TGTGCCAGCAGCCGAGGGGTCTTGCTAGCGGCGCAGTTCTTC.

At least ten counts were recorded for this clonotype. V usage is TRBV9 and J usage is TRBJ2-1, with a possible D match to TRBD2 (7 bases). Germline lookup yields CDR1 SGDLS and CDR2 YYNGEE. V was pared by 0 bases and J by 7 bases, with 20 bases between. This CDR3 is built from 17 residues. DNA of the CDR3: TGTGCCAGCAGCGTAGCCCCATCAGGGAGGGGGAGGAATGAGCAGTTCTTC. Translation gives CASSVAPSGRGRNEQFF.

This clonotype was observed once. A single base separates this from a much larger clone, so it may be a read error. The chain recombines TRBV2 with TRBJ2-2; weak D call: TRBD1 (6 bases). The CDR3 is made up of 14 amino acids. Germline CDR1 SNHLY, CDR2 FYNNEI. V lost 4 bases, J lost 10 bases, and 16 bases lay in between. The CDR3 protein is CASSAPGANEELFF. The CDR3 DNA follows: TGTGCCAGCAGTGCCCCAGGGGCGAACGAGGAGCTGTTTTTT.

In this sample, this clonotype turned up many times. This chain links TRBV5-8 with TRBJ2-1; D may correspond to TRBD1 or TRBD2 (8 bases each). Trimming stripped 4 bases from V and 7 bases from J, with 18 bases between. Per the germline V gene, CDR1 is SGHTS and CDR2 is YDEGEE. This CDR3 contains 15 residues. CDR3 in DNA: TGTGCCAGCAGCCCCAACAGGGGGACTAGAAATGAGCAGTTCTTC. The encoded protein is CASSPNRGTRNEQFF.

At least ten counts were recorded for this clonotype. The rearrangement links TRBV20-1 to TRBJ2-7; TRBD1 matches 10 bases. The V and J ends lost 3 bases and 5 bases, in that order; junction bases with no gene match: 7. This CDR3 has 14 amino acids. CDR1 and CDR2 from the germline V gene are DFQATT and SNEGSKA (reference sequence). The CDR3 loop is CSARAGDRGDEQYF. The CDR3 DNA reads TGCAGTGCTAGGGCGGGGGACAGGGGCGACGAGCAGTACTTC.

This clonotype occurred a few times. The chain couples TRBV6-2 or TRBV6-3 to TRBJ2-7, with D perhaps matching TRBD2 (5 bases). V lost 4 bases and J 0 bases, leaving 10 bases between the germline ends. Germline V gene lookup returns CDR1 MNHEY and CDR2 SVGEGT. The CDR3 has 14 residues. The CDR3 protein is CASSLMGSSYEQYF. The CDR3 coding sequence is TGTGCCAGCAGTTTGATGGGGAGCTCCTACGAGCAGTACTTC.